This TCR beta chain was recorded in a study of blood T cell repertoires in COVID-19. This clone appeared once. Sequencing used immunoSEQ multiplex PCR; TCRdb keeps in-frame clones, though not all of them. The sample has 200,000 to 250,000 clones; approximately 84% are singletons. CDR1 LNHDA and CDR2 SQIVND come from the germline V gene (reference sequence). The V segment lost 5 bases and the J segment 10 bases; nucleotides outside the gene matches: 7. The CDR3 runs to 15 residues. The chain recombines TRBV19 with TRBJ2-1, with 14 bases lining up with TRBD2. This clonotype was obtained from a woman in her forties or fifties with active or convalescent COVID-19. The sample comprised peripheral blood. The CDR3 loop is CASSLRLAGGREQFF. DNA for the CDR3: TGTGCCAGTAGTCTTAGACTAGCGGGAGGGCGAGAGCAGTTCTTC.